Each of the 23 T cell receptor beta chains below was sequenced from the same sample in a study of CD8+ T cells in alopecia areata. cDNA reverse transcribed from extracted RNA served as the sequencing template. The repertoire was sequenced with immunoSEQ multiplex PCR; TCRdb's copy has only in-frame clones and lacks some. Here the sample spans around 200,000 clones, about 64% being singletons. Specified treatment: oral pan-JAK inhibitor, 5-10 mg twice daily. Sample: CD4+ T cells sorted from blood, taken at week 4, from a patient treated with tofacitinib. Every receptor here comes from a human donor with alopecia areata.

The gene calls are TRBV4-1 and TRBJ2-5, with TRBD2 identical over 8 bases. After removal of 0 bases from V and 5 bases from J, the junction contained 8 bases not matched to a gene. The CDR3 has 16 residues. The V gene's germline CDR1 is MGHRA and CDR2 YSYEKL. The CDR3 DNA reads as TGCGCCAGCAGCCAAGACGGAGCGGGGGCCGGGGAGACCCAGTACTTC. Amino acid sequence: CASSQDGAGAGETQYF.

This chain links TRBV30 with TRBJ1-5; 8 positions match TRBD1. CDR1 and CDR2 from the germline V gene are GTSNPN and SVGIG (reference sequence). The CDR3 covers 12 residues. Trimming took 3 bases from V and 11 from J; bases not matched to a gene: 6. As DNA, the CDR3 is TGTGCCTGGAGCTTAAACAGGGGGACCCAGCATTTT. Protein sequence: CAWSLNRGTQHF.

V is TRBV10-3 and J is TRBJ1-1; D unclear. The CDR3 sequence is 11 residues long. Germline V CDR1 and CDR2: ENHRY, SYGVKD. V gave up 2 bases and J gave up 2 bases, with 0 bases separating them. The CDR3 reads CAISENTEAFF. CDR3 coding DNA: TGTGCCATCAGTGAGAACACTGAAGCTTTCTTT.

This clone was counted between two and nine times. The rearrangement joins TRBV7-2 to TRBJ2-5; TRBD1 aligns across 9 bases. The V gene's germline CDR1 is SGHTA and CDR2 FQGNSA. The CDR3 length is 14 residues. V dropped 5 bases and J dropped 5; count of bases not matched to a gene: 6. CDR3 in DNA: TGTGCCAGCAGCCCGACCGGGACAGGGGAGACCCAGTACTTC. Translating gives CASSPTGTGETQYF.

This clone was seen just once. V gene TRBV23-1 combines with J gene TRBJ1-5, with 7 bases matching TRBD1. TRBV23-1 is identified as an open reading frame with a role that is uncertain. This CDR3 has 14 amino acids. V was clipped by 4 bases and J by 6 bases; unmatched bases: 6. The CDR3 is CASSPGGRTQPQHF. The DNA of the CDR3 is TGCGCCAGCAGTCCAGGGGGGCGGACTCAGCCCCAGCATTTT.

The chain joins TRBV5-4 to TRBJ1-2; tentative D call: TRBD1 (5 bases). V was shortened by 3 bases and J by 0 bases, with 15 bases between the two germline ends. This CDR3 has 16 residues. Germline CDR1 and CDR2: SGHNT and YYREEE (reference sequence). Here the CDR3 reads CASSSVRDRPNYGYTF. The CDR3 region has the DNA TGTGCCAGCAGCTCTGTCCGGGACCGACCTAACTATGGCTACACCTTC.

Comment on this clone: The same CDR3 arises from other DNA sequences in this sample as well. The genes are TRBV6-5 and TRBJ2-2; D not certain. Trimming left V 6 bases short and J 3 bases short, with 11 bases between. The CDR3 is 14 amino acids. Looked up from germline, CDR1 is MNHEY and CDR2 is SVGAGI. The CDR3 loop reads CASRPAGYTGELFF. The DNA of the CDR3 is TGTGCCAGCAGGCCGGCAGGATACACCGGGGAGCTGTTTTTT.

The chain recombines TRBV9 with TRBJ1-5; maybe TRBD1 (6 bases). Germline values: CDR1 SGDLS, CDR2 YYNGEE. The CDR3 spans 14 residues. V was cut by 4 bases and J by 3 bases, with 11 bases left in between. The CDR3 is CASSLDSHNQPQHF. The DNA for the CDR3 is TGTGCCAGCAGCCTGGACAGCCACAATCAGCCCCAGCATTTT.

The V and J genes are TRBV5-5 and TRBJ2-7; D unclear. CDR1 is SGHKS and CDR2 is YYEKEE in the germline V gene (reference sequence). With 3 bases removed from V and 1 base from J, the gap between germline ends came to 11 bases. This CDR3 region has 14 residues. The CDR3 loop reads CASSSRQESYEQYF. As DNA, the CDR3 is TGTGCCAGCAGCTCGCGGCAGGAATCCTACGAGCAGTACTTC.

V gene TRBV4-2 combines with J gene TRBJ2-7; D remains ambiguous. The CDR3 runs to 14 residues. Germline loops: CDR1 LGHNA, CDR2 YNFKEQ. V was cut by 1 base and J by 1 base, with 8 bases left in between. CDR3 sequence: CASSQVGQSYEQYF. Written as DNA, the CDR3 is TGTGCCAGCAGCCAAGTGGGTCAGTCCTACGAGCAGTACTTC.

This clone came up once. The genes are TRBV15 and TRBJ1-1; D remains unclear. Germline V CDR1 and CDR2: LNHNV, YYDKDF (reference sequence). CDR3 length equals 16 residues. The ends were cut back, 0 bases at V and 0 bases at J, with 11 bases in the middle. CDR3 DNA: TGTGCCACCAGCAGAGATAGGTCAGCCATGAACACTGAAGCTTTCTTT. Its translation is CATSRDRSAMNTEAFF.

The CDR3 DNA reads TGTGCCAGCAGTTCCCCCGTAGTCTCTGGGGCCAACGTCCTGACTTTC. Protein: CASSSPVVSGANVLTF. The chain carries TRBV28 and TRBJ2-6; D remains unclear. Germline V gene sequence: CDR1 MDHEN, CDR2 SYDVKM. V was cut by 4 bases and J by 0 bases, with 10 bases left in between. The CDR3 extends over 16 amino acids.

The V and J genes are TRBV5-1 and TRBJ2-3, with 8 bases fitting TRBD1. The length of the CDR3 is 15 residues. From germline, CDR1 is SGHRS and CDR2 YFSETQ. The V segment lost 5 bases and the J segment 2 bases; nucleotides outside the gene matches: 7. The CDR3 loop reads CASSGGQGATDTQYF. The CDR3 coding sequence is TGCGCCAGCAGTGGCGGACAGGGTGCCACAGATACGCAGTATTTT.

There are a few counts of this clone. The CDR3 DNA is TGTGCCAGCGGCCAAAGGGGGACTGAAGCTTTCTTT. It encodes CASGQRGTEAFF. V and J are TRBV7-9 and TRBJ1-1; D perhaps matches TRBD1 (6 bases). Germline-derived CDR1 and CDR2 are SEHNR and FQNEAQ (reference sequence). This CDR3 comprises 12 residues. Trimming removed 8 bases at V and 5 bases at J, with 12 bases between.

The rearrangement uses TRBV6-1 and TRBJ1-5, with D uncertain. The CDR3 spans 14 residues. Trimming cost V 4 bases and J 1 base, with 8 bases left between them. Germline lookup yields CDR1 MNHNS and CDR2 SASEGT. Written as DNA, the CDR3 is TGTGCCAGCAGTGTCGATGGGAGCAATCAGCCCCAGCATTTT. Its translation is CASSVDGSNQPQHF.

In DNA form, the CDR3 reads TGCAGCGCCCCGAGTGGGGGACAGGGAACTGAAGCTTTCTTT. It encodes CSAPSGGQGTEAFF. This chain joins TRBV29-1 and TRBJ1-1; 9 bases agree with TRBD1. The CDR3 length is 14 residues. The V segment lost 7 bases and the J segment 5 bases; nucleotides outside the gene matches: 11. The germline CDR1 and CDR2 sequences are SQVTM and ANQGSEA.

The chain joins TRBV5-4 to TRBJ1-1; 8 nucleotides agree with TRBD1. The CDR3 has 15 amino acids. The germline gives CDR1 SGHNT, CDR2 YYREEE (reference sequence). Unmatched junction bases numbered 6, after V lost 0 bases and J lost 5 bases. DNA for the CDR3: TGTGCCAGCAGCTTGGCCCAGGGGGCGGGTACTGAAGCTTTCTTT. It yields the protein CASSLAQGAGTEAFF.

V is TRBV25-1 and J is TRBJ1-1; D is unclear. V was trimmed by 0 bases and J by 7 bases, leaving 6 bases between them. Germline loops: CDR1 MGHDK, CDR2 SYGVNS. The CDR3 consists of 12 residues. The CDR3 region is CASSEYLGEAFF. The CDR3 DNA reads TGTGCCAGCAGTGAATATCTCGGTGAAGCTTTCTTT.

V and J are TRBV14 and TRBJ1-4, with D perhaps TRBD1 (5 bases). V shed 4 bases and J shed 5 bases, with 11 bases lying between them. In germline, CDR1 is SGHDN, CDR2 FVKESK. CDR3 size: 14 residues. CDR3 nucleotide sequence: TGTGCCAGCAGCCCTGACAGTGGGAATGAAAAACTGTTTTTT. Encoded protein: CASSPDSGNEKLFF.

This clone is a singleton in its sample. CDR3 DNA sequence: TGTGCCAGCAGTCTACAGGGGATATCCTACGAGCAGTACTTC. This encodes CASSLQGISYEQYF. The J gene is TRBJ2-7, the V gene TRBV28; 7 positions agree with TRBD1. Germline lookup yields CDR1 MDHEN and CDR2 SYDVKM. V shed 5 bases, J shed 1 base, and the junction held 5 bases outside the gene matches. CDR3 length: 14 amino acids.

This clone was detected only once. V usage is TRBV7-2 and J usage is TRBJ2-1; D uncertain. V was pared by 5 bases and J by 8 bases, with 16 bases between. Per the germline V gene, CDR1 is SGHTA and CDR2 is FQGNSA. The CDR3 extends over 14 amino acids. The CDR3 nucleotides are TGTGCCAGCAGCCATAGTGGCACGGATTATGAGCAGTTCTTC. It is translated as CASSHSGTDYEQFF.

The CDR3 reads CASSLPGGTDTQYF. CDR3 DNA sequence: TGTGCCAGCAGCTTACCGGGAGGCACAGATACGCAGTATTTT. The chain employs TRBV7-6 and TRBJ2-3; D possibly corresponds to TRBD2 (6 bases). Looked up from germline, CDR1 is SGHVS and CDR2 is FNYEAQ. The V end lost 2 bases, the J end lost 1 base, and 7 bases lay between the germline ends. This CDR3 is built from 14 residues. Variable domain in full (rest from reference TRBV7-6 and TRBJ2-3): GAGVSQSPRYKVTKRGQDVALRCDPISGHVSLYWYRQALGQGPEFLTYFNYEAQQDKSGLPNDRFSAERPEGSISTLTIQRTEQRDSAMYRCASSLPGGTDTQYFGPGTRLTVL.

V is TRBV19 and J is TRBJ1-1; D is perhaps TRBD1 (6 bases). The CDR3 is made up of 14 amino acids. The germline V gene encodes CDR1 LNHDA and CDR2 SQIVND (reference sequence). Trimming stripped 5 bases from V and 11 bases from J, with 21 bases between. As DNA, the CDR3 is TGTGCCAGTAGTGACCACCCACAGGGACCGGGGGCTTTCTTT. It encodes CASSDHPQGPGAFF.